This T cell receptor (beta chain) was identified in a study of blood T cell repertoires in COVID-19. In the study overall: The United States, Italy and Spain were the sources of the acute and convalescent COVID-19 samples. Sample material is recorded as cDNA or gDNA derived from T cells, B-cell-depleted T cells, or PBMCs.

Per the original methods: Quantification of nucleated cells was approximated via reference gene primer amplification. Generated by immunoSEQ multiplex PCR, the TCRdb table keeps only in-frame clones and is missing some. V and J calls and clone size are given by that table; D and trimming were obtained from the DNA. The table includes around 170,000 clones, 86% detected once. This clone was detected a few times. CDR1 is MDHEN, CDR2 SYDVKM, per germline. Trimming at V came to 10 bases and at J to 4 bases, leaving 19 bases not matched to a gene. The length of the CDR3 is 16 residues. The source is a middle-aged man with active or convalescent COVID-19. The specimen was peripheral blood. The rearrangement links TRBV28 to TRBJ2-7; the match to TRBD1 covers 7 bases. The chain's CDR3 is CATKPLGTGDIYEQYF. Here the CDR3 DNA reads TGTGCCACGAAACCTCTCGGAACAGGGGATATTTACGAGCAGTACTTC.